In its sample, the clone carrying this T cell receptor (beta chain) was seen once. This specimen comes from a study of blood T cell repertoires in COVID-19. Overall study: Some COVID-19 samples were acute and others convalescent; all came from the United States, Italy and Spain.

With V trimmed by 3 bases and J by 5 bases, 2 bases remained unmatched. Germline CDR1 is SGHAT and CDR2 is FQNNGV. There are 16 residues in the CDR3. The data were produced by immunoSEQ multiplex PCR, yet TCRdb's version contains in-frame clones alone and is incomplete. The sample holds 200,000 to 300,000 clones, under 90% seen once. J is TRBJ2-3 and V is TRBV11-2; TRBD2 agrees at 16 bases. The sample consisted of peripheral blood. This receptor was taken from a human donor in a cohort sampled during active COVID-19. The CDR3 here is CASSLGLAGGRDTQYF. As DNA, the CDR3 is TGTGCCAGCAGCTTGGGACTAGCGGGGGGGCGAGATACGCAGTATTTT.